The 26 T cell receptor beta chains presented below share a single source sample, sequenced in a study of tumor and adjacent non-tumor tissue in lung cancer. The library came from three nested PCR rounds adapted from ARM-PCR protocols. TCRdb re-called the multiplex PCR reads with MiXCR, one entry per CDR3 protein. The sample includes about 200,000 distinct CDR3 sequences, about 76% of them seen just once. The template was RNA from unsorted bulk tissue. Specimen: lung tumor tissue. Receptors originate from a man aged 60 to 69 with non-small cell lung cancer.

This clonotype is a singleton in its sample. The genes are TRBV6-5 and TRBJ2-3, with D perhaps matching TRBD2 (6 bases). V was cut by 7 bases and J by 5 bases, with 16 bases left in between. CDR1 and CDR2 (germline): MNHEY, SVGAGI. The CDR3 runs to 14 residues. Here the CDR3 DNA reads TGTGCCAGCATCCCCCCACATAGCGGAGATACGCAGTATTTT. It is translated as CASIPPHSGDTQYF.

On this clonotype: This is likely a read error, given that the CDR3 carries no conserved phenylalanine or tryptophan at its end. V gene TRBV20-1 combines with J gene TRBJ1-1, with 8 bases that match TRBD1. Germline V CDR1 and CDR2: DFQATT, SNEGSKA (reference sequence). There are 16 residues in the CDR3. CDR3 DNA sequence: TGCATTGCGGATCCGTTGACAGGGGTCACGAACACTGAAGCTTTCTCT. It specifies CIADPLTGVTNTEAFS.

This clonotype was counted a few times. The chain joins TRBV28 to TRBJ1-1, with 10 positions matching TRBD1. Trimming at V came to 6 bases and at J to 6 bases, leaving 4 bases not matched to a gene. CDR3 length: 13 residues. Germline V CDR1 and CDR2: MDHEN, SYDVKM. This chain's CDR3 is CASRSGQGAEAFF. Written as DNA, the CDR3 is TGTGCCAGCAGGTCCGGACAGGGGGCTGAAGCTTTCTTT.

About this clonotype itself: A single base separates this from a much larger clone, so it may be a read error. The genes are TRBV6-1 and TRBJ1-2; D gene uncertain. Trimming cost V 5 bases and J 5 bases, with 6 bases left between them. CDR1 MNHNS and CDR2 SASEGT come from the germline V gene. The CDR3 runs to 11 residues. CDR3 bases: TGTGCCAGCAGTCGGTTGTATGGCTACACCTTC. Translating gives CASSRLYGYTF.

Worth noting for this clonotype: A much larger clone differs by one base, so this may be a read error. V is TRBV28 and J is TRBJ2-5; D might be TRBD1 or TRBD2, each matching 6 bases. The CDR3 is 17 residues long. Germline-derived CDR1 and CDR2 are MDHEN and SYDVKM. The CDR3 DNA reads as TGTGCCAACAGTTTTTTGGGGGGCTTAGAGTACCAAGAGACCCAGTACTTC. It specifies CANSFLGGLEYQETQYF.

This clonotype was picked up one time. This clone may be a read error of a much larger clone one base away. Lacking the conserved final phenylalanine or tryptophan, this CDR3 likely reflects a read error. This chain uses TRBV12-3 or TRBV12-4 with TRBJ2-7, with D perhaps TRBD1 (6 bases). CDR3 length: 14 residues. Trimming cost V 3 bases and J 3 bases, with 12 bases left between them. The chain's CDR3 is CASSLAQGRYEQYS. For the CDR3, the DNA is TGTGCCAGCAGTTTGGCTCAGGGGCGCTACGAGCAGTACTCC.

To note about this clonotype: This sequence may be a read error, since a much larger clone differs from it by one base. The V and J genes are TRBV20-1 and TRBJ1-1; no definite D call. Germline V gives CDR1 DFQATT, CDR2 SNEGSKA (reference sequence). The CDR3 contains 16 residues. The CDR3 reads CNAREEAFLGNTEAFF. The DNA of the CDR3 is TGCAATGCTAGAGAGGAAGCCTTCCTGGGGAACACTGAAGCTTTCTTT.

The gene calls are TRBV4-1 and TRBJ2-7, with D possibly being TRBD2 (6 bases). The CDR3 covers 18 residues. Per germline, CDR1 MGHRA and CDR2 YSYEKL. Between the trimmed V and J ends, which lost 0 bases and 2 bases, there was a span of 20 bases. CDR3 DNA: TGCGCCAGCAGCCAAGATCCATTGGGGGGAGCCTACCCCTACGAGCAGTACTTC. This translates into CASSQDPLGGAYPYEQYF.

The V call is TRBV4-3, the J call TRBJ1-2, with D unresolved. The V gene lost 5 bases and the J gene lost 7 bases, with 20 bases spanning the gap. The CDR3 totals 15 residues. The germline V gene encodes CDR1 LGHNA and CDR2 YSLEER. The CDR3 is CASSAGLTEGIGYTF. Written as DNA, the CDR3 is TGCGCCAGCAGCGCGGGTCTTACAGAGGGAATTGGCTACACCTTC.

This clonotype was counted only a few times. The rearrangement links TRBV6-5 to TRBJ2-5, with D maybe TRBD1 (6 bases). Germline V CDR1 and CDR2: MNHEY, SVGAGI. V lost 6 bases and J lost 1, with 12 bases in between. This CDR3 spans 14 amino acids. The CDR3 DNA reads as TGTGCCAGCAGGAGGGACAACGTCCAAGAGACCCAGTACTTC. Protein: CASRRDNVQETQYF.

As for this clonotype: The CDR3 carries no conserved terminal phenylalanine or tryptophan, so it likely arises from a read error. The chain has TRBV20-1 and TRBJ1-5; 10 bases align to TRBD1. The CDR3 totals 15 residues. V dropped 6 bases and J dropped 8; count of bases not matched to a gene: 13. The V gene's germline CDR1 is DFQATT and CDR2 SNEGSKA (reference sequence). The CDR3 sequence: CSASPGQGRREPQHV. The CDR3, as DNA: TGCAGTGCCTCACCGGGACAGGGGCGGAGAGAGCCCCAGCATGTT.

Of note for this clonotype: Germline and junction disagree at one end, which may indicate a read error. This sequence joins TRBV12-3 or TRBV12-4 and TRBJ2-5; perhaps TRBD1 as D (5 bases). CDR3 size: 13 residues. The CDR3 reads CASRWTREETQYF. DNA of the CDR3: TGTGCCAGCAGGTGGACAAGGGAAGAGACCCAGTATTTC.

Regarding this clonotype: A much larger clone differs from this one at a single base, so this may be a read error. This chain uses TRBV12-3 or TRBV12-4 with TRBJ2-1; D gene ambiguous. The CDR3 sequence is 11 residues long. Trimming cost V 7 bases and J 8 bases, with 9 bases left between them. The CDR3 sequence is CASNLADEQFF. The CDR3 DNA is TGTGCCAGCAACTTAGCTGATGAGCAGTTCTTC.

About this clonotype: The junction and the germline gene differ at one end; a read error may be behind it. V usage is TRBV11-3 and J usage is TRBJ2-2, with D maybe TRBD1 (5 bases). Germline CDR1 SGHNT, CDR2 YENEEA. The CDR3 length is 15 residues. CDR3 nucleotides: TGTGCCAGCGGCTCTCGACAGACGAATACCGGGGAGCTGTTTTTT. This codes for CASGSRQTNTGELFF.

A word on this clonotype: This CDR3 is missing its conserved last phenylalanine or tryptophan, likely due to a read error. This rearrangement joins TRBV11-3 to TRBJ1-1; D is unresolved. The CDR3 totals 18 residues. Per the germline V gene, CDR1 is SGHNT and CDR2 is YENEEA. The CDR3 nucleotides are TGTGCTAGCAGCTTAGATGGACTCGTCGGGCAGACGAACACTGAAGCTTTCTCT. Encoded protein: CASSLDGLVGQTNTEAFS.

On this clonotype itself: A much bigger clone sits one base away, suggesting this may be a read error. The CDR3 region has the DNA TGTGCCAGCAGTTACTCGAGTATACCCCGGGAGCTGTTTTTT. This translates into CASSYSSIPRELFF. The rearrangement uses TRBV6-2 or TRBV6-3 and TRBJ2-2; D is unresolved. Germline CDR1 reads MNHEY; CDR2 reads SVGEGT. V was pared by 0 bases and J by 9 bases, with 11 bases between. The length of the CDR3 is 14 residues.

Of note for this clonotype: One junction end does not reproduce the germline sequence, and a read error may be involved. The chain is built from TRBV6-5 and TRBJ1-1; D unclear. This CDR3 is 13 amino acids long. Germline CDR1 and CDR2: MNHEY and SVGAGI. Here the CDR3 reads CASSSISSRETFF. The DNA of the CDR3 is TGCGCTAGCAGTAGCATTAGTTCTCGGGAAACTTTCTTT.

With respect to this clonotype: A much bigger clone sits one base away, suggesting this may be a read error. V and J are TRBV6-1 and TRBJ2-7; 16 bases are a match to TRBD2. The germline gives CDR1 MNHNS, CDR2 SASEGT. CDR3 length: 16 amino acids. V was clipped by 10 bases and J by 3 bases; unmatched bases: 9. The CDR3 reads CANNAGTSGRGYEQYF. CDR3 coding DNA: TGTGCCAACAATGCGGGGACTAGCGGGAGGGGCTACGAGCAGTACTTC.

Of note for this clonotype: As the CDR3 is not closed by the conserved phenylalanine or tryptophan, this likely results from a read error. The chain is built from TRBV20-1 and TRBJ2-5; 13 nucleotides agree with TRBD2. CDR3 length: 13 residues. The V segment lost 3 bases and the J segment 10 bases; nucleotides outside the gene matches: 5. From germline, CDR1 is DFQATT and CDR2 SNEGSKA (reference sequence). DNA of the CDR3: TGCAGTGCTAGCAAGGGACTAGCGGGAAACCAGTACTTA. This gives the protein CSASKGLAGNQYL.

With respect to this clonotype: Since no conserved phenylalanine or tryptophan closes the CDR3, a read error is the likely cause. CDR3 coding DNA: TGCAGCGTTGAAAACGGGGAATATGGCTACACCTTA. This sequence encodes CSVENGEYGYTL. The chain couples TRBV29-1 to TRBJ1-2; D is ambiguous. CDR3 length: 12 amino acids. V was trimmed by 2 bases and J by 5 bases, leaving 9 bases between them. Germline V gives CDR1 SQVTM, CDR2 ANQGSEA.

As regards this clonotype: Since a much larger clone is just one base distant, this may be a read error. The gene calls are TRBV28 and TRBJ1-5; D ambiguous. CDR1 and CDR2 from the germline V gene are MDHEN and SYDVKM. There are 14 residues in the CDR3. V dropped 2 bases and J dropped 6 bases, with 11 bases sitting between them. The CDR3: CASSLAVDIQPQHF. The CDR3 bases are TGTGCCAGCAGTTTAGCGGTTGACATTCAGCCCCAGCATTTT.

Concerning this clonotype: A much more abundant neighbour one base away suggests this may be a read error. CDR3 nucleotide sequence: TGTGCCAGCAGCCAAATAGGGGATCGCGGCTATGGCTACACCTTC. Protein product: CASSQIGDRGYGYTF. This sequence joins TRBV14 and TRBJ1-2, with TRBD1 as a possible D gene (5 bases). Germline V CDR1 and CDR2: SGHDN, FVKESK. Deletions cut 2 bases from V and 4 bases from J, with 14 bases between. The CDR3 has 15 amino acids.

Only one count was recorded for this clonotype. The junction differs from germline at one of its ends, possibly a read error. CDR3 coding DNA: TGCAGTACTAGCGGGTATTCGAGCACAGATACGCAGTATTTT. Residues: CSTSGYSSTDTQYF. The V and J genes are TRBV20-1 and TRBJ2-3, with 9 bases aligning to TRBD2. The CDR3 runs to 14 residues. Germline CDR1 is DFQATT and CDR2 is SNEGSKA (reference sequence).

The table lists this clonotype with a few counts. The chain uses TRBV28 and TRBJ2-7, with no clear D. This CDR3 has 12 amino acids. CDR1 is MDHEN and CDR2 is SYDVKM in the germline V gene. The V and J ends lost 5 bases and 7 bases respectively, with 12 bases between them. In DNA, the CDR3 is TGTGCCAGCAGTCCCCCGTTGGGGGAGCAGTACTTC. Its translation: CASSPPLGEQYF.

The rearrangement links TRBV30 to TRBJ1-1; no clear D. The CDR3 length is 11 residues. Per germline, CDR1 GTSNPN and CDR2 SVGIG (reference sequence). V was shortened by 8 bases and J by 5 bases, with 12 bases between the two germline ends. The CDR3 DNA is TGTGCCGGAGGTCACGGGACTGAAGCTTTCTTT. Translated, it gives CAGGHGTEAFF.

Regarding this clonotype: No conserved phenylalanine or tryptophan ends this CDR3, so it is likely a read error. The chain links TRBV5-4 to TRBJ1-5, with no clear D. CDR1 is SGHNT and CDR2 is YYREEE in the germline V gene (reference sequence). The V and J ends lost 4 bases and 4 bases respectively, with 15 bases between them. This CDR3 contains 15 residues. The CDR3 reads CASSPDPDRNQPQHL. The CDR3, as DNA: TGTGCCAGCAGCCCAGACCCGGACCGAAATCAGCCCCAGCATCTT.